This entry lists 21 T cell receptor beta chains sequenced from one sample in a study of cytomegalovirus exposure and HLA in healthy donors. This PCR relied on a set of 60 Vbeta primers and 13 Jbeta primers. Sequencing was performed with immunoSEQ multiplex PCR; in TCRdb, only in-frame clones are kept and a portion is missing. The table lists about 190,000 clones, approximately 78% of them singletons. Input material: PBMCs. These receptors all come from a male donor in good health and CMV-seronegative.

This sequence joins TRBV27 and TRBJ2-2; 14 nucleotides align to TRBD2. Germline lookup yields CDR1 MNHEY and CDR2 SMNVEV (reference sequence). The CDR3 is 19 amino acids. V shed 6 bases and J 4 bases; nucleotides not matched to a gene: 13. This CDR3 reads CASRTHTGLAGVGTGELFF. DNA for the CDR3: TGTGCCAGCAGGACGCACACGGGACTAGCGGGAGTGGGCACCGGGGAGCTGTTTTTT.

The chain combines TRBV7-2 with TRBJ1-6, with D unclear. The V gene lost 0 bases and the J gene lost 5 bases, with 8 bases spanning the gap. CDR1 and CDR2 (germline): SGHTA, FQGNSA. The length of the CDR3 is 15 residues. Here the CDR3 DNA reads TGTGCCAGCAGCTTAGCAACAGTTAATAATTCACCCCTCCACTTT. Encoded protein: CASSLATVNNSPLHF.

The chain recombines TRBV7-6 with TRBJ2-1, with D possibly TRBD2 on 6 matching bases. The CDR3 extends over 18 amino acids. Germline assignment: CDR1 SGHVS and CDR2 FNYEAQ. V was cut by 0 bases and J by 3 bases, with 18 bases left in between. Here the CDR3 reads CASSLAPNTGVNYNEQFF. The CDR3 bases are TGTGCCAGCAGCTTAGCGCCTAACACGGGGGTAAACTACAATGAGCAGTTCTTC.

The CDR3 sequence: CASSVLRGIGDIQYF. In nucleotides, the CDR3 is TGTGCCAGCAGTGTGTTGAGGGGGATTGGAGACATTCAGTACTTC. The chain uses TRBV2 and TRBJ2-4; D is possibly TRBD1 (6 bases). Trimming took off 4 bases at V and 8 bases at J, with 18 bases between the two ends. From germline, CDR1 is SNHLY and CDR2 FYNNEI. This CDR3 region has 15 residues.

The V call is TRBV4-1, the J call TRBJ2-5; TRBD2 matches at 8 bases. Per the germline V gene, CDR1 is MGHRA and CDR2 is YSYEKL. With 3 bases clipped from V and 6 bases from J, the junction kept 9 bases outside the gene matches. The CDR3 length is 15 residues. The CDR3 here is CASSQERESAKTQYF. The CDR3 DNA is TGCGCCAGCAGCCAGGAGCGGGAGTCTGCAAAGACCCAGTACTTC.

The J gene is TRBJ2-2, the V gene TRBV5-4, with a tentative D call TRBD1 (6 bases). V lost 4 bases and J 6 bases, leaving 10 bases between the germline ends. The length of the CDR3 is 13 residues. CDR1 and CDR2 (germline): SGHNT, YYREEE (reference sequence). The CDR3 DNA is TGTGCCAGCAGCCTCAGGGGCGCCGGGGAGCTGTTTTTT. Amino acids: CASSLRGAGELFF.

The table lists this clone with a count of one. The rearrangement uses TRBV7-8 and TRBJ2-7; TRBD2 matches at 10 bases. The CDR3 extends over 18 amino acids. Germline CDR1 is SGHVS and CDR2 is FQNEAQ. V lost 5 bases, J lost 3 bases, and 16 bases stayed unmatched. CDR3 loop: CASSTTSGWFKVFYEQYF. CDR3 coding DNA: TGTGCCAGCAGCACGACTAGCGGGTGGTTTAAAGTCTTCTACGAGCAGTACTTC.

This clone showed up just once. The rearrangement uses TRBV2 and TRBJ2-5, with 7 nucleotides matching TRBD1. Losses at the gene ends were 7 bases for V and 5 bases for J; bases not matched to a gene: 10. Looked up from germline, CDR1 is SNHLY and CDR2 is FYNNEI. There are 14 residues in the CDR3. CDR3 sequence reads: CASTFDRAGETQYF. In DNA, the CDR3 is TGTGCCAGCACCTTCGACAGGGCCGGGGAGACCCAGTACTTC.

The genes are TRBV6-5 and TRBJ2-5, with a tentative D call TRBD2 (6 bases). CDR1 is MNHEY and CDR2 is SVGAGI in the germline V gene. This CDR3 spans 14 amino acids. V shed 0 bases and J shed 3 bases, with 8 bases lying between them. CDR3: CASSYSEGKETQYF. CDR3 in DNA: TGTGCCAGCAGTTACTCGGAGGGTAAAGAGACCCAGTACTTC.

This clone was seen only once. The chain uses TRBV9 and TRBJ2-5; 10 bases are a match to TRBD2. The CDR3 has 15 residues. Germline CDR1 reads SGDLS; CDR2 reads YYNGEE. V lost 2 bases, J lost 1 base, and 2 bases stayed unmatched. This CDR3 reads CASSVSGRIQETQYF. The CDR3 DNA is TGTGCCAGCAGCGTTAGCGGGAGGATCCAAGAGACCCAGTACTTC.

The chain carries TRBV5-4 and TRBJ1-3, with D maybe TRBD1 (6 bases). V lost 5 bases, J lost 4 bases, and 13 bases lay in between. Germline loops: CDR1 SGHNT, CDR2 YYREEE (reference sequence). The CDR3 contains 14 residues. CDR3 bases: TGTGCCAGCAGTGGGAGGGGGTCCGGAAACACCATATATTTT. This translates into CASSGRGSGNTIYF.

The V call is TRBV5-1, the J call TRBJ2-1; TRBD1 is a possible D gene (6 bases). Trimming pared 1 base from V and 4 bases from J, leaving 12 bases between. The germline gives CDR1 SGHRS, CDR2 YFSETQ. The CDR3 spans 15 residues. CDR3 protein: CASSLSDQGYNEQFF. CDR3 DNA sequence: TGCGCCAGCAGCTTGTCAGACCAGGGGTACAATGAGCAGTTCTTC.

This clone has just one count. DNA of the CDR3: TGTGCCAGCAGTGACTCGGGGACAGGGGGCCGAGATGAGCAGTTCTTC. It is translated as CASSDSGTGGRDEQFF. The genes are TRBV6-4 and TRBJ2-1, with 12 bases fitting TRBD1. CDR1 is MRHNA and CDR2 is SNTAGT in the germline V gene. CDR3 length: 16 amino acids. Unmatched junction bases numbered 5, after V lost 0 bases and J lost 8 bases.

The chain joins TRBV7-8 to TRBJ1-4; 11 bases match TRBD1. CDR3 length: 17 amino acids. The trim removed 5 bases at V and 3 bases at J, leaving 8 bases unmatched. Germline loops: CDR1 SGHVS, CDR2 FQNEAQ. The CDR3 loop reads CASSRGQGAGANEKLFF. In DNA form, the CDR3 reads TGTGCCAGCAGCCGCGGACAGGGGGCCGGGGCTAATGAAAAACTGTTTTTT.

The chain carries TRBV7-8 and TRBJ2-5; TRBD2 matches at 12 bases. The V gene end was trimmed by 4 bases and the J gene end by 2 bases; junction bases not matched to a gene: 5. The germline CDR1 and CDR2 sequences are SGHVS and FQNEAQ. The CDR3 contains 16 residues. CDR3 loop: CASSYSTSGGQETQYF. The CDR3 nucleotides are TGTGCCAGCAGCTACTCGACTAGCGGGGGACAAGAGACCCAGTACTTC. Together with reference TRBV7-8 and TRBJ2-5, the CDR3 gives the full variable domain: GAGVSQSPRYKVAKRGQDVALRCDPISGHVSLFWYQQALGQGPEFLTYFQNEAQLDKSGLPSDRFFAERPEGSVSTLKIQRTQQEDSAVYLCASSYSTSGGQETQYFGPGTRLLVL.

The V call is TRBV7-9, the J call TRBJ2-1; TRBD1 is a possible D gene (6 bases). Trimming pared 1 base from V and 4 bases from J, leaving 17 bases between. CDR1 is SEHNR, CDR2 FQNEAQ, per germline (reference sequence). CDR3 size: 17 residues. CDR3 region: CASSLDLTGQSYNEQFF. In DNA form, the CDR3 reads TGTGCCAGCAGCTTAGATCTAACAGGACAGAGTTACAATGAGCAGTTCTTC.

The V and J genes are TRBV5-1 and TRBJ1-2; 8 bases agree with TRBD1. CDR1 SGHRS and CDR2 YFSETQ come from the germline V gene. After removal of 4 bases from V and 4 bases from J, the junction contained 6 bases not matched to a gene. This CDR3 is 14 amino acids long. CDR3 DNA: TGCGCCAGCAGCACTCTACAGGGGGGCTATGGCTACACCTTC. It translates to CASSTLQGGYGYTF.

DNA of the CDR3: TGTGCCAGCAGCTTAACGGCGGTAAGAGACAATGAGCAGTTCTTC. Protein sequence: CASSLTAVRDNEQFF. The rearrangement uses TRBV7-3 and TRBJ2-1; no reliable D call. V shed 0 bases and J shed 5 bases, with 11 bases lying between them. This CDR3 is built from 15 residues. Germline V gene data show CDR1 as SGHTA and CDR2 as FQGTGA.

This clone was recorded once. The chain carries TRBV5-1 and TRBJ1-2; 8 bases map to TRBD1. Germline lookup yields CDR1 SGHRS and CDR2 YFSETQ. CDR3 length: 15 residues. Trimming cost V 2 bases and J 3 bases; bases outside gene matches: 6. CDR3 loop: CASSFTPGQDYGYTF. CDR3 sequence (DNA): TGCGCCAGCAGCTTTACGCCGGGACAGGACTATGGCTACACCTTC.

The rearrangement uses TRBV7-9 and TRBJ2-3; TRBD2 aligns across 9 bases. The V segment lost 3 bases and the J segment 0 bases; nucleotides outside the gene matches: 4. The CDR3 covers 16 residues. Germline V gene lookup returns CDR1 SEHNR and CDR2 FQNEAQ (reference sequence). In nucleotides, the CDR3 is TGTGCCAGCAGCTTGGCGACTAGCGGAAGCACAGATACGCAGTATTTT. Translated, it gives CASSLATSGSTDTQYF.

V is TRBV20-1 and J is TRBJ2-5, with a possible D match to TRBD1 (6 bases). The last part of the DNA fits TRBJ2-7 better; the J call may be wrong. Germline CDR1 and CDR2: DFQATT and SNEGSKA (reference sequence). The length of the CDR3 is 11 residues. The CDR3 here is CSAGTSYEQYF. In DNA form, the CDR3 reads TGCAGTGCTGGGACAAGCTACGAGCAGTACTTC.